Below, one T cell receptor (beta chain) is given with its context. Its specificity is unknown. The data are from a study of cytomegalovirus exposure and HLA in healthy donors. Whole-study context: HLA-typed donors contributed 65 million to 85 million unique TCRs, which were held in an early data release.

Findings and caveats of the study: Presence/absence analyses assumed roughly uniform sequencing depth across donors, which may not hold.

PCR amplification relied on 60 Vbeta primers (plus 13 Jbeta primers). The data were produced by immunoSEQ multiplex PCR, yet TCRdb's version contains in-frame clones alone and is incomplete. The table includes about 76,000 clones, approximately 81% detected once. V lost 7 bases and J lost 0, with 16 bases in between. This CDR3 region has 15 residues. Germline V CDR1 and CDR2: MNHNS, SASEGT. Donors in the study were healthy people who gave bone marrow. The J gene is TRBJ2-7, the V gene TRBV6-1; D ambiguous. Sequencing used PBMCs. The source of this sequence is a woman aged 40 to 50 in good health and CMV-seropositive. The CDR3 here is CASTPGPSDSYEQYF. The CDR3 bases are TGTGCCAGCACCCCTGGGCCGTCCGACTCCTACGAGCAGTACTTC.